Listed below are T cell receptor beta chains from one sample, sequenced in a study of Ad26.COV2.S vaccination and SARS-CoV-2 variants. The data were produced by immunoSEQ multiplex PCR, yet TCRdb's version contains in-frame clones alone and is incomplete. The data contain around 300,000 clones, about 86% of them singletons. Sequencing used peripheral blood, obtained in a trial of Ad26.COV2.S vaccine versus placebo. All receptors come from a person aged 18-60 years who received the Ad26.COV2.S COVID-19 vaccine or a placebo. Both conserved end residues are part of each CDR3. The D gene is left open where the match is weak. Size is stated for part of the rows, as once, few or many counts, or as a class when the clone is expanded.

D,V,size,J,DNA,CDR3
NA,TRBV4-2,NA,TRBJ1-1,TGTGCCAGCAGCCAAGTTGCCCGGGGCACTGAAGCTTTCTTT,CASSQVARGTEAFF
NA,TRBV3-1/TRBV3-2,NA,TRBJ1-2,TGTGCCAGCAGCCAAGATCGGGACCGGGGCTACACCTTC,CASSQDRDRGYTF
NA,TRBV5-1,once,TRBJ2-3,TGCGCCAGCAGCTTGGCTCCGGCGCGTACCAGCACAGATACGCAGTATTTT,CASSLAPARTSTDTQYF
NA,TRBV5-4,NA,TRBJ2-3,TGTGCCAGCAGCCCGGCCGCTGGCACAGATACGCAGTATTTT,CASSPAAGTDTQYF
NA,TRBV7-6,NA,TRBJ1-5,TGTGCCAGCGCCCCCATGACAGGTCAGCCCCAGCATTTT,CASAPMTGQPQHF
TRBD1,TRBV7-9,NA,TRBJ1-4,TGTGCCAGCAGCTTAGAGACAGGGGCAACTAATGAAAAACTGTTTTTT,CASSLETGATNEKLFF
NA,TRBV4-3,few,TRBJ2-2,TGCGCCAGCAGCCATGGGCCGGACGCGAACACCGGGGAGCTGTTTTTT,CASSHGPDANTGELFF
NA,TRBV7-2,NA,TRBJ2-2,TGTGCCAGCAGCTTAGTGTCTACCGGGGACACCGGGGAGCTGTTTTTT,CASSLVSTGDTGELFF
NA,TRBV24-1,NA,TRBJ2-2,TGTGCCACCAGTGATTGGACAGACACCGGGGAGCTGTTTTTT,CATSDWTDTGELFF
NA,TRBV6-5,NA,TRBJ1-1,TGTGCCAGCAGTCTATGGGGGCAGGAGGCCACTGAAGCTTTCTTT,CASSLWGQEATEAFF
NA,TRBV19,NA,TRBJ1-1,TGTGCCAGTAGTCAACAGGGCCCGAACACTGAAGCTTTCTTT,CASSQQGPNTEAFF
NA,TRBV18,few,TRBJ2-1,TGTGCCAGCTCACCCGGGGGCGCAGGGTACAATGAGCAGTTCTTC,CASSPGGAGYNEQFF
TRBD1,TRBV28,NA,TRBJ1-2,TGTGCCAGCTTGACGACAGGGACTAACTATGGCTACACCTTC,CASLTTGTNYGYTF
TRBD1,TRBV3-1/TRBV3-2,NA,TRBJ1-2,TGTGCCAGCAGCCATTACTCCCTCGGGACAGGGGGCGCTTTTGGCTACACCTTC,CASSHYSLGTGGAFGYTF
NA,TRBV19,NA,TRBJ2-7,TGTGCCAGTAGTATAGCAGGGAACTACGAGCAGTACTTC,CASSIAGNYEQYF
TRBD1,TRBV19,NA,TRBJ1-1,TGTGCCAGTAGTGCAACCTTAGGACAGGCGAACACTGAAGCTTTCTTT,CASSATLGQANTEAFF